These 21 T cell receptor beta chains were sequenced from one sample in a study of cytomegalovirus exposure and HLA in healthy donors. PCR involved 60 Vbeta and 13 Jbeta primers. Data came from immunoSEQ multiplex PCR; TCRdb stores just in-frame clones and leaves some out. In the table there are about 180,000 clones, over 65% of which are singletons. The sample was PBMCs. These receptors all stem from a woman in her fifties or sixties in good health and CMV-seropositive.

The CDR3 sequence: CASSSDRGPSNYGYTF. CDR3 in DNA: TGCGCCAGCAGCTCGGACAGGGGCCCATCTAACTATGGCTACACCTTC. This chain links TRBV5-1 with TRBJ1-2; 9 bases agree with TRBD1. J gave up 0 bases and V 3 bases, and 6 bases lay outside the gene matches. Germline loops: CDR1 SGHRS, CDR2 YFSETQ. The CDR3 consists of 16 residues.

The V gene is TRBV5-6, the J gene TRBJ2-5; D is unclear. The V end lost 6 bases, the J end lost 2 bases, and 17 bases lay between the germline ends. The CDR3 extends over 15 amino acids. From germline, CDR1 is SGHDT and CDR2 YYEEEE. Here the CDR3 reads CASTPLGTAQETQYF. The CDR3 DNA reads TGTGCCAGCACTCCCCTGGGCACTGCTCAAGAGACCCAGTACTTC.

This clone was found once. The chain couples TRBV30 to TRBJ2-2, with a possible D match to TRBD2 (5 bases). The CDR3 loop spans 15 amino acids. V lost 0 bases to trimming and J lost 0 bases, with 8 bases between them. From germline, CDR1 is GTSNPN and CDR2 SVGIG (reference sequence). In nucleotides, the CDR3 is TGTGCCTGGAGTGTAGCGGCCGCGAACACCGGGGAGCTGTTTTTT. Its translation: CAWSVAAANTGELFF.

V and J are TRBV6-1 and TRBJ1-3; 7 bases fit TRBD1. J was trimmed by 4 bases and V by 5 bases; bases with no gene match: 2. This CDR3 spans 13 amino acids. CDR1 is MNHNS and CDR2 is SASEGT in the germline V gene. The CDR3 DNA is TGTGCCAGCAGTCCGGGACAGGGAAACACCATATATTTT. Translating gives CASSPGQGNTIYF.

The rearrangement joins TRBV4-1 to TRBJ2-6; 7 bases agree with TRBD1. CDR3 length: 19 residues. Germline V CDR1 and CDR2: MGHRA, YSYEKL. V was pared by 0 bases and J by 0 bases, with 8 bases of the junction left unmatched. CDR3: CASSQDGQGVSSGANVLTF. The CDR3 coding sequence is TGCGCCAGCAGCCAAGATGGGCAGGGGGTCAGCTCTGGGGCCAACGTCCTGACTTTC.

The rearrangement uses TRBV5-8 and TRBJ2-1, with 8 bases matching TRBD2. J was trimmed by 7 bases and V by 0 bases; bases with no gene match: 12. The CDR3 runs to 17 residues. Per the germline V gene, CDR1 is SGHTS and CDR2 is YDEGEE. CDR3 sequence: CASSLAVPGGPRNEQFF. The CDR3 coding sequence is TGTGCCAGCAGCTTGGCGGTGCCGGGGGGGCCTCGGAATGAGCAGTTCTTC.

V usage is TRBV5-4 and J usage is TRBJ2-7; 7 bases fit TRBD1. Germline V CDR1 and CDR2: SGHNT, YYREEE (reference sequence). The CDR3 runs to 14 residues. The V and J ends lost 4 bases and 4 bases, in that order; junction bases with no gene match: 8. The DNA for the CDR3 is TGTGCCAGCAGCCAGCCGGGACAGTTATACGAGCAGTACTTC. Amino acid sequence: CASSQPGQLYEQYF.

The table lists this clone with a few counts. The V call is TRBV5-4, the J call TRBJ1-1, with 8 nucleotides matching TRBD1. V lost 2 bases and J lost 0; bases outside the gene matches: 3. The CDR3 has 15 amino acids. Germline V CDR1 and CDR2: SGHNT, YYREEE (reference sequence). CDR3: CASSFRTGMNTEAFF. DNA of the CDR3: TGTGCCAGCAGCTTTCGGACAGGGATGAACACTGAAGCTTTCTTT.

The chain recombines TRBV30 with TRBJ1-5; the match to TRBD1 covers 8 bases. Germline V lookup: CDR1 GTSNPN, CDR2 SVGIG (reference sequence). V shed 4 bases and J 4 bases; nucleotides not matched to a gene: 3. The CDR3 spans 13 residues. CDR3 residues: CAWTGGKNQPQHF. The CDR3 DNA follows: TGTGCCTGGACAGGGGGCAAAAATCAGCCCCAGCATTTT.

V is TRBV7-8 and J is TRBJ1-4; a weak D match, TRBD1 (5 bases). The CDR3 loop spans 17 amino acids. CDR1 is SGHVS, CDR2 FQNEAQ, per germline. V lost 5 bases to trimming and J lost 5 bases, with 21 bases between them. The CDR3 DNA reads TGTGCCAGCAGCCCTCGCCCTTCTGGGGCCTCGAATGAAAAACTGTTTTTT. Amino acids: CASSPRPSGASNEKLFF. Full variable domain (outside the CDR3, taken from reference TRBV7-8 and TRBJ1-4): GAGVSQSPRYKVAKRGQDVALRCDPISGHVSLFWYQQALGQGPEFLTYFQNEAQLDKSGLPSDRFFAERPEGSVSTLKIQRTQQEDSAVYLCASSPRPSGASNEKLFFGSGTQLSVL.

V usage is TRBV18 and J usage is TRBJ2-5, with D possibly being TRBD2 (5 bases). CDR3 length: 15 amino acids. CDR1 and CDR2 (germline): KGHSH, LQKENI. Trimming left V 0 bases short and J 2 bases short, with 10 bases between. CDR3 sequence (DNA): TGTGCCAGCTCACCACCGAGGGAGCCACAAGAGACCCAGTACTTC. Translation gives CASSPPREPQETQYF.

The chain uses TRBV6-6 and TRBJ2-1; 8 positions match TRBD1. The J segment lost 6 bases and the V segment lost 4 bases, leaving 8 bases of the junction unmatched. Germline lookup yields CDR1 MNHNY and CDR2 SVGAGI (reference sequence). The CDR3 consists of 15 residues. This chain's CDR3 is CASSSGTGGFNEQFF. The CDR3 nucleotides are TGTGCCAGCAGTTCCGGGACAGGAGGTTTCAATGAGCAGTTCTTC.

The CDR3 here is CASSPSATNEKLFF. CDR3 in DNA: TGTGCCAGCTCTCCCAGTGCAACTAATGAAAAACTGTTTTTT. The chain uses TRBV18 and TRBJ1-4, with D unclear. V dropped 6 bases and J dropped 0 bases, with 8 bases sitting between them. Germline V lookup: CDR1 KGHSH, CDR2 LQKENI. The CDR3 runs to 14 residues. The whole variable domain, remainder taken from reference TRBV18 and TRBJ1-4, is NAGVMQNPRHLVRRRGQEARLRCSPMKGHSHVYWYRQLPEEGLKFMVYLQKENIIDESGMPKERFSAEFPKEGPSILRIQQVVRGDSAAYFCASSPSATNEKLFFGSGTQLSVL.

As DNA, the CDR3 is TGCGCCAGCAGCCAAGATGCAGGGATCTACGAGCAGTACTTC. Translation gives CASSQDAGIYEQYF. The chain uses TRBV4-3 and TRBJ2-7; a possible D gene is TRBD1 (5 bases). Trimming stripped 0 bases from V and 3 bases from J, with 9 bases between. This CDR3 is 14 amino acids long. In germline, CDR1 is LGHNA, CDR2 YSLEER.

The chain carries TRBV11-1 and TRBJ2-5; 9 nucleotides align to TRBD2. Germline-derived CDR1 and CDR2 are SGHAT and FQDESV (reference sequence). V shed 4 bases, J shed 5 bases, and the junction held 11 bases outside the gene matches. The CDR3 covers 16 residues. The CDR3 DNA reads as TGTGCCAGCAGCTCCGAGGCTAGCGGGAATGGGGAGACCCAGTACTTC. Translation gives CASSSEASGNGETQYF.

The chain combines TRBV29-1 with TRBJ2-3; 7 bases match TRBD1. There are 14 residues in the CDR3. Germline CDR1 SQVTM, CDR2 ANQGSEA. Trimming took 7 bases from V and 2 from J; bases not matched to a gene: 9. The CDR3 here is CSERTGIITDTQYF. CDR3 nucleotides: TGCAGCGAAAGGACAGGAATAATCACAGATACGCAGTATTTT.

The V gene is TRBV7-9, the J gene TRBJ1-5; 7 bases map to TRBD1. After removal of 5 bases from V and 6 bases from J, the junction contained 7 bases not matched to a gene. Germline V gene lookup returns CDR1 SEHNR and CDR2 FQNEAQ (reference sequence). The CDR3 extends over 14 amino acids. The chain's CDR3 is CASSLDRVGQPQHF. Here the CDR3 DNA reads TGTGCCAGCAGCCTAGACAGGGTCGGTCAGCCCCAGCATTTT.

This sequence joins TRBV7-9 and TRBJ2-7, with 11 nucleotides matching TRBD2. V lost 4 bases, J lost 0 bases, and 11 bases stayed unmatched. Per the germline V gene, CDR1 is SEHNR and CDR2 is FQNEAQ (reference sequence). This CDR3 has 18 amino acids. The CDR3 DNA follows: TGTGCCAGCAGCTCGACTAGCGGGATCCCTACGATCTCCTACGAGCAGTACTTC. Protein product: CASSSTSGIPTISYEQYF.

This clone was recorded only once. A junction end diverges from the germline sequence, so it may reflect a read error. The chain is built from TRBV5-4 and TRBJ2-5, with 14 positions matching TRBD2. This CDR3 has 15 amino acids. The germline V gene encodes CDR1 SGHNT and CDR2 YYREEE (reference sequence). As DNA, the CDR3 is TGTGCCAGCAGACCGGCGGGACTAGCGGGGGCTTCCGGGGACTTC. Translating gives CASRPAGLAGASGDF.

This chain connects TRBV6-1 to TRBJ1-3, with D uncertain. Germline V gene data show CDR1 as MNHNS and CDR2 as SASEGT. This CDR3 contains 15 residues. Trimming removed 2 bases from V and 0 bases from J, with 8 bases in between. This CDR3 is CASSESHSSGNTIYF. CDR3 in DNA: TGTGCCAGCAGTGAATCCCATTCCTCTGGAAACACCATATATTTT.

This chain uses TRBV19 with TRBJ2-1, with D perhaps TRBD1 (9 bases). This CDR3 spans 14 amino acids. CDR1 is LNHDA, CDR2 SQIVND, per germline (reference sequence). Trimming cost V 5 bases and J 12 bases, with 20 bases left between them. In DNA, the CDR3 is TGTGCCAGTAGTCCCGCCGGGACAGGGACTAGGCAGTTCTTC. Translating it yields CASSPAGTGTRQFF.